This T cell receptor beta chain was sequenced in a study of vaccination effects on CD4 cells after COVID-19. The CDR3 is made up of 14 amino acids. CDR1 and CDR2 from the germline V gene are SGHTA and FQGNSA. J was trimmed by 5 bases and V by 1 base; bases with no gene match: 2. Some clones are missing from TCRdb's copy, which holds only in-frame ones; the method was immunoSEQ multiplex PCR. The top ten hold approximately 12% of the sample, which has approximately 47,000 clones, 60% to 85% seen once. Study-wide findings and caveats: In convalescent patients, vaccine-induced clones largely differed from infection-induced clones. Recruitment yielded few convalescent patients, and the study had no early post-infection timepoints.

Following 10 days of culture, CD4+ T cells were isolated. In its sample, this clone was seen once. Its specificity is not known. The source is a human donor who had a prior SARS-CoV-2 infection. V is TRBV7-2 and J is TRBJ1-2, with TRBD1 identical over 9 bases. The source material was CD4+ T cells from PBMCs cultured without peptide, sampled before COVID-19 vaccination. CDR3 region: CASSLVGTGYGYTF. In DNA, the CDR3 is TGTGCCAGCAGCTTAGTTGGGACAGGGTATGGCTACACCTTC. Filled out from reference TRBV7-2 and TRBJ1-2, the complete variable domain reads GAGVSQSPSNKVTEKGKDVELRCDPISGHTALYWYRQSLGQGLEFLIYFQGNSAPDKSGLPSDRFSAERTGGSVSTLTIQRTQQEDSAVYLCASSLVGTGYGYTFGSGTRLTVV.